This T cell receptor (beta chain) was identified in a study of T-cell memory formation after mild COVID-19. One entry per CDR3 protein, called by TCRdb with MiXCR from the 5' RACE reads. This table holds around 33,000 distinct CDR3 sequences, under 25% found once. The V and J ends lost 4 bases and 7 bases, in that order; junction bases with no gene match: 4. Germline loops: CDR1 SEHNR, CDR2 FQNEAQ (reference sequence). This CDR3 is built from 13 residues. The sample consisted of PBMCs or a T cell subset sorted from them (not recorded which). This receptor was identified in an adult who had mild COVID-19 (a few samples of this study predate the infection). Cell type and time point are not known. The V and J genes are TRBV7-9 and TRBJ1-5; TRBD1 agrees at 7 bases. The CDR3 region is CASSYRGSQPQHF. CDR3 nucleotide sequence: TGTGCCAGCAGCTACAGGGGTTCCCAGCCCCAGCATTTT.